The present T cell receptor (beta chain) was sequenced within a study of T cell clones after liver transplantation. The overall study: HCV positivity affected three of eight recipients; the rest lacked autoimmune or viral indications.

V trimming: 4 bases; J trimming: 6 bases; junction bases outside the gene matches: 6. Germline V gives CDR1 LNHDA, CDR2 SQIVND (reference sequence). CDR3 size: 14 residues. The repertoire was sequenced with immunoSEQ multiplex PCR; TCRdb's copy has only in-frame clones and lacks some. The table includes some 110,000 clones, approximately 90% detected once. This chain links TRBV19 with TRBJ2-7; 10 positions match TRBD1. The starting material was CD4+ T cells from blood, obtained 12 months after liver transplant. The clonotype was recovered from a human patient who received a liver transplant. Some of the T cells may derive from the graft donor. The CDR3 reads CASSTHGTGAEQYF. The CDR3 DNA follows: TGTGCCAGTAGTACTCACGGGACAGGGGCCGAGCAGTACTTC.